Below, 25 T cell receptor beta chains from the same sample are listed, as sequenced in a study of OX40 agonist ivuxolimab in advanced cancers. TCRdb keeps only in-frame clones here, not all; method: immunoSEQ multiplex PCR. The table records about 100,000 clones, 89% of them present only once. Material: CD4+ or CD8+ T cells sorted from blood, obtained in a trial of the OX40 agonist ivuxolimab. The source is an adult with an advanced solid tumor such as melanoma, head and neck, liver or kidney cancer.

The genes are TRBV7-2 and TRBJ1-4; D call uncertain. Trimming pared 2 bases from V and 14 bases from J, leaving 21 bases between. This CDR3 has 15 residues. Germline V gene data show CDR1 as SGHTA and CDR2 as FQGNSA. CDR3 loop: CASSLSLFPGPGLFF. CDR3 in DNA: TGTGCCAGCAGCTTATCGTTATTTCCCGGGCCGGGGCTGTTTTTT.

The V and J genes are TRBV9 and TRBJ2-2; tentatively, D is TRBD2 (5 bases). Germline CDR1 is SGDLS and CDR2 is YYNGEE. V lost 5 bases and J lost 0, with 11 bases in between. The CDR3 spans 15 residues. For the CDR3, the DNA is TGTGCCAGCAGTGAAAGCGGAGCGAACACCGGGGAGCTGTTTTTT. Translating it yields CASSESGANTGELFF.

This rearrangement joins TRBV30 to TRBJ1-2; perhaps TRBD1 as D (5 bases). Germline CDR1 is GTSNPN and CDR2 is SVGIG (reference sequence). V dropped 0 bases and J dropped 8 bases, with 13 bases sitting between them. This CDR3 has 13 amino acids. CDR3 bases: TGTGCCTGGAGTGTAGGAGGGGCAAAGGGCTACACCTTC. It is translated as CAWSVGGAKGYTF.

The chain carries TRBV5-1 and TRBJ2-7; unclear D gene. The CDR3 contains 13 residues. Per germline, CDR1 SGHRS and CDR2 YFSETQ. The V end was cut by 2 bases, the J end by 4 bases, with 10 bases between. In DNA, the CDR3 is TGCGCCAGCAGCTTAGAGGTTCAGTACGAGCAGTACTTC. Translated, it gives CASSLEVQYEQYF.

The chain uses TRBV5-4 and TRBJ2-3; D possibly uses TRBD1 or TRBD2 (5 bases each). Trimming removed 4 bases from V and 6 bases from J, with 18 bases in between. The CDR3 is made up of 15 amino acids. From germline, CDR1 is SGHNT and CDR2 YYREEE (reference sequence). In DNA form, the CDR3 reads TGTGCCAGCAGCAGGGGACCGCCAGTCGGGGATACGCAGTATTTT. Translating gives CASSRGPPVGDTQYF.

This clone has a handful of counts. The chain uses TRBV7-3 and TRBJ2-3; 7 bases map to TRBD2. Germline V gene data show CDR1 as SGHTA and CDR2 as FQGTGA. This CDR3 is 13 amino acids long. V lost 7 bases, J lost 6 bases, and 7 bases stayed unmatched. CDR3 sequence reads: CASTREVGDTQYF. CDR3 sequence (DNA): TGTGCCAGCACCCGGGAGGTTGGGGATACGCAGTATTTT.

V gene TRBV5-8 combines with J gene TRBJ2-3; TRBD2 matches 9 bases. CDR1 is SGHTS, CDR2 YDEGEE, per germline. The CDR3 runs to 16 residues. J lost 2 bases, V lost 4 bases, and 8 bases had no gene match. The CDR3 sequence is CASSQPLAGFTDTQYF. Written as DNA, the CDR3 is TGTGCCAGCAGCCAACCCCTAGCGGGGTTCACAGATACGCAGTATTTT.

The chain carries TRBV5-1 and TRBJ1-1, with 10 bases that match TRBD1. V shed 0 bases, J shed 6 bases, and the junction held 5 bases outside the gene matches. Per the germline V gene, CDR1 is SGHRS and CDR2 is YFSETQ. This CDR3 contains 15 residues. CDR3 loop: CASSLDPGTGAEAFF. Here the CDR3 DNA reads TGCGCCAGCAGCTTGGATCCGGGGACAGGGGCTGAAGCTTTCTTT.

The chain carries TRBV5-1 and TRBJ2-6; the D gene is possibly TRBD1 (6 bases). Germline lookup yields CDR1 SGHRS and CDR2 YFSETQ. V shed 1 base and J shed 0 bases, with 20 bases lying between them. There are 20 residues in the CDR3. The CDR3 nucleotides read TGCGCCAGCAGCTTGTGGCAACAGGGTTATAAACTCTCTGGGGCCAACGTCCTGACTTTC. Translation gives CASSLWQQGYKLSGANVLTF.

The V gene is TRBV5-1, the J gene TRBJ1-3; 8 bases agree with TRBD1. The CDR3 has 14 residues. The J segment lost 4 bases and the V segment lost 4 bases, leaving 4 bases of the junction unmatched. Looked up from germline, CDR1 is SGHRS and CDR2 is YFSETQ. The CDR3 DNA sequence: TGCGCCAGCAGCCCCCGACAGGGGGGAAACACCATATATTTT. Translated: CASSPRQGGNTIYF.

The chain carries TRBV7-8 and TRBJ2-7; either TRBD1 or TRBD2 may supply D (5 bases each). Looked up from germline, CDR1 is SGHVS and CDR2 is FQNEAQ. The length of the CDR3 is 15 residues. The V end was cut by 1 base, the J end by 3 bases, with 13 bases between. The chain's CDR3 is CASSLGHAGSYEQYF. DNA of the CDR3: TGTGCCAGCAGCTTAGGTCACGCAGGGAGCTACGAGCAGTACTTC.

The chain has TRBV5-6 and TRBJ2-2; TRBD2 matches at 11 bases. Germline CDR1 reads SGHDT; CDR2 reads YYEEEE. Trimming removed 5 bases from V and 6 bases from J; junction bases left unmatched: 12. This CDR3 contains 17 residues. CDR3 residues: CASSLITSGSWAGELFF. CDR3 nucleotides: TGTGCCAGCAGTTTAATCACTAGCGGGAGTTGGGCCGGGGAGCTGTTTTTT.

The chain joins TRBV5-4 to TRBJ2-3; TRBD2 matches at 8 bases. Germline V gives CDR1 SGHNT, CDR2 YYREEE (reference sequence). The junction had 8 bases not matched to a gene; V was cut back by 6 bases and J by 5 bases. The CDR3 is made up of 14 amino acids. The CDR3, as DNA: TGTGCCAGCAACTTAGTTCGGGGGGGAGATACGCAGTATTTT. Its protein is CASNLVRGGDTQYF.

The J gene is TRBJ1-1, the V gene TRBV19, with 7 bases matching TRBD1. In germline, CDR1 is LNHDA, CDR2 SQIVND (reference sequence). The J segment lost 0 bases and the V segment lost 8 bases, leaving 12 bases of the junction unmatched. This CDR3 is built from 16 residues. CDR3 sequence (DNA): TGTGCCAGTTTCGGGTTTACAGGGGCCATGAACACTGAAGCTTTCTTT. Protein: CASFGFTGAMNTEAFF.

The chain links TRBV6-5 to TRBJ1-4; D not certain. The germline CDR1 and CDR2 sequences are MNHEY and SVGAGI. The CDR3 runs to 13 residues. Deletions cut 6 bases from V and 5 bases from J, with 10 bases between. The CDR3 bases are TGTGCCAGCAGACGGAGCCTGAATGAAAAACTGTTTTTT. It encodes CASRRSLNEKLFF.

The V and J genes are TRBV10-1 and TRBJ2-3; TRBD1 matches at 9 bases. With 10 bases clipped from V and 0 bases from J, the junction kept 8 bases outside the gene matches. From germline, CDR1 is WNHNN and CDR2 SYGVQD (reference sequence). The CDR3 runs to 15 residues. This chain's CDR3 is CATSTGQGSTDTQYF. The CDR3 DNA follows: TGCGCCACCTCGACCGGACAGGGGAGCACAGATACGCAGTATTTT.

For the CDR3, the DNA is TGTGCCAGCAAATCTGAGGAGAGTGGTCGAGATACGCAGTATTTT. This gives the protein CASKSEESGRDTQYF. The V gene is TRBV28, the J gene TRBJ2-3; no clear D. Trimming pared 7 bases from V and 5 bases from J, leaving 19 bases between. The CDR3 has 15 amino acids. Germline-derived CDR1 and CDR2 are MDHEN and SYDVKM.

The chain combines TRBV2 with TRBJ2-6, with 11 bases matching TRBD2. The length of the CDR3 is 19 residues. CDR1 SNHLY and CDR2 FYNNEI come from the germline V gene. Losses at the gene ends were 3 bases for V and 0 bases for J; bases not matched to a gene: 7. DNA for the CDR3: TGTGCCAGCAGTGATATAGCGGGAGGGCTATACTCTGGGGCCAACGTCCTGACTTTC. This sequence encodes CASSDIAGGLYSGANVLTF.

J is TRBJ2-7 and V is TRBV6-6; 10 bases are shared with TRBD1. The V and J ends lost 6 bases and 3 bases, in that order; junction bases with no gene match: 8. CDR1 is MNHNY and CDR2 is SVGAGI in the germline V gene (reference sequence). The CDR3 runs 15 residues. The CDR3 is CASSKTGGGSYEQYF. The CDR3 DNA follows: TGTGCCAGCAGCAAGACAGGGGGCGGTAGCTACGAGCAGTACTTC.

Only a few counts were recorded for this clone. The rearrangement joins TRBV6-1 to TRBJ1-1; unclear D gene. The germline V gene has CDR1 MNHNS and CDR2 SASEGT. This CDR3 spans 12 amino acids. Trimming left V 6 bases short and J 6 bases short, with 11 bases between. Written as DNA, the CDR3 is TGTGCCAGCAGGAGGATCGGGGCTGAAGCTTTCTTT. Translated: CASRRIGAEAFF.

This chain connects TRBV30 to TRBJ1-6, with 8 bases identical to TRBD1. With V trimmed by 1 base and J by 7 bases, 9 bases remained unmatched. The CDR3 covers 16 residues. Looked up from germline, CDR1 is GTSNPN and CDR2 is SVGIG (reference sequence). In DNA form, the CDR3 reads TGTGCCTGGAGTGAATTGTGGACAGGGAGGAATTCACCCCTCCACTTT. Amino acid sequence: CAWSELWTGRNSPLHF. The complete variable domain, with remaining parts taken from reference TRBV30 and TRBJ1-6, reads SQTIHQWPATLVQPVGSPLSLECTVEGTSNPNLYWYRQAAGRGLQLLFYSVGIGQISSEVPQNLSASRPQDRQFILSSKKLLLSDSGFYLCAWSELWTGRNSPLHFGNGTRLTVT.

The V gene is TRBV6-5, the J gene TRBJ1-2, with a tentative D call TRBD1 (5 bases). Germline V CDR1 and CDR2: MNHEY, SVGAGI. Between the trimmed V and J ends, which lost 5 bases and 4 bases, there was a span of 17 bases. This CDR3 contains 15 residues. The CDR3 protein is CASSPPGGSFYGYTF. The CDR3 region has the DNA TGTGCCAGCAGTCCACCTGGGGGGTCCTTCTATGGCTACACCTTC.

The gene calls are TRBV7-6 and TRBJ1-2; D possibly corresponds to TRBD1 (5 bases). Germline V gives CDR1 SGHVS, CDR2 FNYEAQ. The CDR3 spans 15 residues. The V and J ends lost 0 bases and 4 bases respectively, with 12 bases between them. CDR3 bases: TGTGCCAGCAGCTTAGCGGAGGGACGGGGCTATGGCTACACCTTC. Residues: CASSLAEGRGYGYTF.

This chain joins TRBV19 and TRBJ2-5; possibly TRBD1 for D (5 bases). Trimming pared 5 bases from V and 4 bases from J, leaving 14 bases between. The CDR3 consists of 14 residues. CDR1 LNHDA and CDR2 SQIVND come from the germline V gene (reference sequence). CDR3 nucleotides: TGTGCCAGTAGTCCGCAGGGCCCCCCAGAGACCCAGTACTTC. Amino acids: CASSPQGPPETQYF.

This chain connects TRBV7-9 to TRBJ2-3; 14 bases match TRBD2. After removal of 4 bases from V and 5 bases from J, the junction contained 8 bases not matched to a gene. This CDR3 region has 17 residues. Germline V CDR1 and CDR2: SEHNR, FQNEAQ (reference sequence). The CDR3 DNA follows: TGTGCCAGCAGCTCGTTCGGGACTAGCGGGAGTAAAGATACGCAGTATTTT. Its protein is CASSSFGTSGSKDTQYF.